A single sample is the source of the 29 T cell receptor beta chains below, sequenced in a study of T cell clonotyping in hematopoietic cell transplantation. Time point meaning: recipient sample about 28 days before transplant, after cytoreduction. TCRdb keeps only in-frame clones here, not all; method: immunoSEQ multiplex PCR. The sample yields roughly 17,000 clones, 93% seen once. This sample comprised peripheral blood mononuclear cells, obtained before stem cell transplant. The receptor source for this set is a man younger than 35 with biphenotypic leukemia. Some clones in this sample may be carry-over from other donors' samples.

This rearrangement joins TRBV6-6 to TRBJ1-1; D is uncertain. Trimming pared 7 bases from V and 0 bases from J, leaving 12 bases between. This CDR3 region has 14 residues. Germline V gene sequence: CDR1 MNHNY, CDR2 SVGAGI (reference sequence). The CDR3 sequence is CASTLATMNTEAFF. The CDR3 nucleotides read TGTGCCAGCACGTTAGCTACCATGAACACTGAAGCTTTCTTT.

The chain couples TRBV7-2 to TRBJ1-6, with a tentative D call TRBD1 (5 bases). Germline-derived CDR1 and CDR2 are SGHTA and FQGNSA. V lost 5 bases to trimming and J lost 8 bases, with 19 bases between them. CDR3 length: 16 residues. For the CDR3, the DNA is TGTGCCAGCAGCCATCGGGCTTCCGGGACGCATTCACCCCTCCACTTT. Translating gives CASSHRASGTHSPLHF.

The V call is TRBV4-1, the J call TRBJ2-3; 8 nucleotides line up with TRBD1. The trim removed 1 base at V and 4 bases at J, leaving 4 bases unmatched. Germline values: CDR1 MGHRA, CDR2 YSYEKL. The CDR3 length is 15 residues. The CDR3 loop reads CASSQGQGTADTQYF. In DNA, the CDR3 is TGCGCCAGCAGCCAAGGACAGGGGACGGCAGATACGCAGTATTTT.

The table lists this clone with a count of one. Sequence at one end of the junction differs from germline and may be a read error. This chain joins TRBV2 and TRBJ2-5, with a tentative D call TRBD2 (6 bases). The germline V gene has CDR1 SNHLY and CDR2 FYNNEI. This CDR3 is 12 amino acids long. The CDR3: CASREVEETQYF. The CDR3 coding sequence is TGTGCAAGCAGGGAGGTAGAAGAGACCCAGTACTTC.

The chain combines TRBV2 with TRBJ2-3, with D possibly being TRBD1 (5 bases). V lost 6 bases, J lost 1 base, and 8 bases lay in between. CDR3 size: 13 residues. Germline CDR1 and CDR2: SNHLY and FYNNEI. The CDR3 is CASSARGTDTQYF. DNA for the CDR3: TGTGCCAGCAGCGCCAGGGGCACAGATACGCAGTATTTT.

The chain carries TRBV6-5 and TRBJ2-7, with no clear D. The germline V gene encodes CDR1 MNHEY and CDR2 SVGAGI. The length of the CDR3 is 14 residues. V was shortened by 2 bases and J by 1 base, with 9 bases between the two germline ends. CDR3 region: CASSYRERSYEQYF. The DNA for the CDR3 is TGTGCCAGCAGTTACAGGGAAAGGTCCTACGAGCAGTACTTC.

J is TRBJ2-5 and V is TRBV7-2; 8 bases map to TRBD1. The V gene's germline CDR1 is SGHTA and CDR2 FQGNSA. V shed 2 bases, J shed 1 base, and the junction held 3 bases outside the gene matches. The length of the CDR3 is 15 residues. CDR3 residues: CASSLPGQGQETQYF. DNA of the CDR3: TGTGCCAGCAGCTTACCTGGACAGGGCCAAGAGACCCAGTACTTC.

The gene calls are TRBV10-1 and TRBJ1-5; D possibly corresponds to TRBD1 (5 bases). V lost 2 bases, J lost 5 bases, and 13 bases lay in between. Germline lookup yields CDR1 WNHNN and CDR2 SYGVQD (reference sequence). CDR3 length: 15 amino acids. CDR3 residues: CASSEGAGSDQPQHF. CDR3 DNA sequence: TGCGCCAGCAGTGAGGGAGCAGGGAGCGATCAGCCCCAGCATTTT.

This clone was observed once. The DNA of the CDR3 is TGTGCCAGTAGTATAGACCCCCTAGCGGGGATTGCTGGGGCCAACGTCCTGACTTTC. It codes for CASSIDPLAGIAGANVLTF. This chain connects TRBV19 to TRBJ2-6, with TRBD2 matching over 9 bases. The CDR3 consists of 19 residues. In germline, CDR1 is LNHDA, CDR2 SQIVND (reference sequence). V shed 0 bases, J shed 2 bases, and the junction held 8 bases outside the gene matches. Full variable domain (rest looked up from reference TRBV19 and TRBJ2-6): DGGITQSPKYLFRKEGQNVTLSCEQNLNHDAMYWYRQDPGQGLRLIYYSQIVNDFQKGDIAEGYSVSREKKESFPLTVTSAQKNPTAFYLCASSIDPLAGIAGANVLTFGAGSRLTVL.

This clone occurred a few times. V usage is TRBV7-9 and J usage is TRBJ2-5, with D tentatively TRBD1 (6 bases). The CDR3 is made up of 14 amino acids. Trimming cost V 6 bases and J 2 bases, with 13 bases left between them. Germline CDR1 and CDR2: SEHNR and FQNEAQ (reference sequence). The CDR3 sequence: CASSRRQVQETQYF. Here the CDR3 DNA reads TGTGCCAGCAGTCGCCGACAGGTTCAAGAGACCCAGTACTTC.

This chain joins TRBV5-1 and TRBJ2-7, with D uncertain. Germline V gene sequence: CDR1 SGHRS, CDR2 YFSETQ. Between the trimmed V and J ends, which lost 4 bases and 0 bases, there was a span of 17 bases. CDR3 length equals 16 residues. The CDR3 sequence is CASSTYPLHHSYEQYF. CDR3 DNA sequence: TGCGCCAGCAGCACGTACCCCCTGCACCACTCCTACGAGCAGTACTTC.

This clone was counted a single time. This sequence joins TRBV6-6 and TRBJ2-7; D is uncertain. The germline V gene encodes CDR1 MNHNY and CDR2 SVGAGI (reference sequence). V lost 7 bases to trimming and J lost 0 bases, with 13 bases between them. The CDR3 has 14 residues. The CDR3 sequence: CASTGPPSSYEQYF. The CDR3 DNA sequence: TGTGCCAGCACCGGACCCCCGAGCTCCTACGAGCAGTACTTC.

The rearrangement links TRBV30 to TRBJ1-3, with D maybe TRBD1 (5 bases). V was cut by 2 bases and J by 7 bases, with 21 bases left in between. CDR3 length: 16 residues. CDR1 and CDR2 from the germline V gene are GTSNPN and SVGIG (reference sequence). Here the CDR3 DNA reads TGTGCCTGGAGTACCCCTCGGGCAGGGTCCTTCAACACCATATATTTT. It specifies CAWSTPRAGSFNTIYF.

The chain joins TRBV4-1 to TRBJ2-7; D is possibly TRBD1 (5 bases). V was trimmed by 0 bases and J by 6 bases, leaving 9 bases between them. The CDR3 is 13 residues long. Germline V gene sequence: CDR1 MGHRA, CDR2 YSYEKL. The CDR3 sequence is CASSQDYRPEQYF. CDR3 DNA sequence: TGCGCCAGCAGCCAAGACTACAGGCCCGAGCAGTACTTC.

In this sample, this clone turned up once. CDR3 DNA: TGTGCCAGCAGCCTTGGACGGGGTATCTTCTACACCTTC. This translates into CASSLGRGIFYTF. The J gene is TRBJ1-2, the V gene TRBV5-6; D not certain. Germline V CDR1 and CDR2: SGHDT, YYEEEE. This CDR3 spans 13 amino acids. Trimming cost V 4 bases and J 10 bases, with 17 bases left between them.

The chain has TRBV30 and TRBJ1-1; a possible D gene is TRBD1 (5 bases). This CDR3 comprises 15 residues. Between the trimmed V and J ends, which lost 4 bases and 1 base, there was a span of 16 bases. Germline V gene data show CDR1 as GTSNPN and CDR2 as SVGIG (reference sequence). The CDR3 bases are TGTGCCTGGAAATACCGGGACTTGACGAACACTGAAGCTTTCTTT. Amino acids: CAWKYRDLTNTEAFF.

The V call is TRBV5-1, the J call TRBJ1-1, with 7 bases that match TRBD1. Germline-derived CDR1 and CDR2 are SGHRS and YFSETQ. CDR3 length equals 14 residues. V lost 0 bases and J lost 6; bases outside the gene matches: 5. The CDR3 sequence is CASSLGQGSAEAFF. CDR3 DNA sequence: TGCGCCAGCAGCTTGGGACAGGGTAGCGCTGAAGCTTTCTTT.

The genes are TRBV4-1 and TRBJ2-5; 10 positions agree with TRBD2. The CDR3 length is 15 residues. V was clipped by 1 base and J by 4 bases; unmatched bases: 3. Germline assignment: CDR1 MGHRA and CDR2 YSYEKL. The CDR3 loop reads CASSQGSGGPETQYF. In nucleotides, the CDR3 is TGCGCCAGCAGCCAAGGTAGCGGGGGGCCAGAGACCCAGTACTTC.

The chain carries TRBV7-2 and TRBJ2-6; TRBD2 might be the D (7 bases). Trimming removed 2 bases at V and 3 bases at J, with 11 bases between. CDR1 is SGHTA, CDR2 FQGNSA, per germline. The CDR3 is made up of 16 amino acids. Written as DNA, the CDR3 is TGTGCCAGCAGCTTACGGGGGGCCAATGGGGCCAACGTCCTGACTTTC. It is translated as CASSLRGANGANVLTF.

The J gene is TRBJ1-2, the V gene TRBV9; possibly TRBD1 for D (5 bases). Germline assignment: CDR1 SGDLS and CDR2 YYNGEE. This CDR3 is 14 amino acids long. Trimming removed 0 bases from V and 2 bases from J, with 8 bases in between. The CDR3 nucleotides are TGTGCCAGCAGCGTAGAGTGGGGCAACTATGGCTACACCTTC. As protein: CASSVEWGNYGYTF.

The CDR3 loop is CASSLGLHNQPQHF. CDR3 in DNA: TGTGCCAGTAGTCTCGGACTTCACAATCAGCCCCAGCATTTT. The gene calls are TRBV19 and TRBJ1-5; D unclear. Germline-derived CDR1 and CDR2 are LNHDA and SQIVND (reference sequence). Trimming left V 5 bases short and J 3 bases short, with 11 bases between. The CDR3 length is 14 residues. Full variable domain (rest looked up from reference TRBV19 and TRBJ1-5): DGGITQSPKYLFRKEGQNVTLSCEQNLNHDAMYWYRQDPGQGLRLIYYSQIVNDFQKGDIAEGYSVSREKKESFPLTVTSAQKNPTAFYLCASSLGLHNQPQHFGDGTRLSIL.

V usage is TRBV19 and J usage is TRBJ1-2; no clear D gene. Between the trimmed V and J ends, which lost 7 bases and 4 bases, there was a span of 22 bases. Germline V lookup: CDR1 LNHDA, CDR2 SQIVND (reference sequence). This CDR3 spans 16 amino acids. The CDR3 coding sequence is TGTGCCAGTACTTCCGACGAATCCAGGTGGGGCTATGGCTACACCTTC. Amino acid sequence: CASTSDESRWGYGYTF.

This clone occurred once. The chain links TRBV7-9 to TRBJ1-1; D may be TRBD1 (5 bases). V was trimmed by 8 bases and J by 1 base, leaving 11 bases between them. CDR1 is SEHNR and CDR2 is FQNEAQ in the germline V gene (reference sequence). The CDR3 has 13 residues. The CDR3 protein is CASSRVTNTEAFF. For the CDR3, the DNA is TGTGCCAGCTCCAGGGTGACGAACACTGAAGCTTTCTTT.

The chain is built from TRBV30 and TRBJ1-2; D unclear. CDR3 length: 14 residues. CDR1 is GTSNPN, CDR2 SVGIG, per germline (reference sequence). The germline V and J ends were trimmed by 0 bases and 4 bases, with 12 bases remaining between them. The CDR3 region is CAWSVPGPVYGYTF. The CDR3 nucleotides are TGTGCCTGGAGTGTACCAGGTCCGGTCTATGGCTACACCTTC.

The V and J genes are TRBV6-5 and TRBJ1-3; the D is unclear. There are 12 residues in the CDR3. V lost 2 bases to trimming and J lost 4 bases, with 3 bases between them. The germline CDR1 and CDR2 sequences are MNHEY and SVGAGI. The DNA for the CDR3 is TGTGCCAGCAGTTACGAGGGAAACACCATATATTTT. Its protein product is CASSYEGNTIYF.

V and J are TRBV21-1 and TRBJ2-6. TRBV21-1 is described as a pseudogene. The CDR3 has 15 amino acids. The CDR3 coding sequence is TGTGCCAGCGGGACGGGGATCTCTGGGGCCAACGTCCTGACTTTC. Translated, it gives CASGTGISGANVLTF.

This clone was picked up one time. This chain joins TRBV6-6 and TRBJ2-5, with 7 bases lining up with TRBD2. Germline lookup yields CDR1 MNHNY and CDR2 SVGAGI (reference sequence). The CDR3 has 13 residues. V lost 8 bases, J lost 9 bases, and 12 bases stayed unmatched. The CDR3 reads CASVDTMGGAQYF. In nucleotides, the CDR3 is TGTGCCAGCGTGGACACTATGGGGGGGGCCCAGTACTTC.

J is TRBJ1-2 and V is TRBV5-1; 7 nucleotides agree with TRBD1. The J segment lost 4 bases and the V segment lost 3 bases, leaving 9 bases of the junction unmatched. Per the germline V gene, CDR1 is SGHRS and CDR2 is YFSETQ. This CDR3 spans 15 amino acids. CDR3 loop: CASSSEGAAPYGYTF. CDR3 in DNA: TGCGCCAGCAGCTCGGAGGGGGCCGCCCCCTATGGCTACACCTTC.

This clone was counted once. The chain is built from TRBV20-1 and TRBJ2-7; D gene uncertain. Trimming removed 6 bases at V and 2 bases at J, with 8 bases between. Germline V lookup: CDR1 DFQATT, CDR2 SNEGSKA (reference sequence). CDR3 length: 11 amino acids. The CDR3 sequence is CSAPYTYEQYF. The CDR3 nucleotides read TGCAGTGCCCCCTATACCTACGAGCAGTACTTC.